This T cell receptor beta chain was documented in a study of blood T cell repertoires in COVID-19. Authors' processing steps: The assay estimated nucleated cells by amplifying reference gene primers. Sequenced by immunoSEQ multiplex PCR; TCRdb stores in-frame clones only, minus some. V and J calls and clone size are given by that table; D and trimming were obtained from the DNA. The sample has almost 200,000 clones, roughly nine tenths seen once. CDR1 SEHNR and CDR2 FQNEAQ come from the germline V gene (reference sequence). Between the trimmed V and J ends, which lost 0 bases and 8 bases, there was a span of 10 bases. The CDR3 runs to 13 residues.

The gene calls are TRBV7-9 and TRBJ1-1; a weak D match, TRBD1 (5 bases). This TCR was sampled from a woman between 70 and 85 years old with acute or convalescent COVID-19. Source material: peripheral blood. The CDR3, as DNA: TGTGCCAGCAGCTTAGCGCTTGACAGAGAAGCTTTCTTT. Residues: CASSLALDREAFF.